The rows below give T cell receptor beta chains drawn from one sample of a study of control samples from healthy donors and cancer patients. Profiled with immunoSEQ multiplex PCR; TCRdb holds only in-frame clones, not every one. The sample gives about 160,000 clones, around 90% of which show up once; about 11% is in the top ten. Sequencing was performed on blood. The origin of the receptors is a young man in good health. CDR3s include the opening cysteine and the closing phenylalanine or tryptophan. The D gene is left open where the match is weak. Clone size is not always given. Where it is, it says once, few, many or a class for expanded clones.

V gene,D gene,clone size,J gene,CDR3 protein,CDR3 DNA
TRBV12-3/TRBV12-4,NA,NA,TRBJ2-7,CASGRSREQYF,TGTGCCAGCGGTCGTTCTCGGGAGCAGTACTTC
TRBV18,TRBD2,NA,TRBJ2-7,CASSPGTSGFYEQYF,TGTGCCAGCTCACCCGGGACTAGCGGCTTTTACGAGCAGTACTTC
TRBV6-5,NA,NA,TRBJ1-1,CASKGTMNTEAFF,TGTGCCAGCAAGGGGACCATGAACACTGAAGCTTTCTTT
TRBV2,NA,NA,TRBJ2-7,CASSETGLEQYF,TGTGCCAGCAGTGAAACAGGGCTCGAGCAGTACTTC
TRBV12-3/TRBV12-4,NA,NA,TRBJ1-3,CASESSGNTIYF,TGTGCCAGCGAGTCCTCTGGAAACACCATATATTTT
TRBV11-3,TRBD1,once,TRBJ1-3,CASSLTGGEGNTIYF,TGTGCCAGCAGCTTGACAGGGGGCGAGGGAAACACCATATATTTT
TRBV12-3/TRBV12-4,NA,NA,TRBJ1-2,CASSSRGGYTF,TGTGCCAGCAGTTCCCGAGGGGGCTACACCTTC
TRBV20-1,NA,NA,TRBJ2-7,CSARSPLGPYF,TGCAGTGCTAGATCCCCCCTTGGGCCGTACTTC
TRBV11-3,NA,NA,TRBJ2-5,CVQRAGRKVKTTQYF,TGTGTCCAAAGGGCCGGACGGAAAGTAAAGACGACCCAGTACTTC
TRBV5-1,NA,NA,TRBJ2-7,CASSLTTGNYEQYF,TGCGCCAGCAGCTTGACGACCGGGAACTACGAGCAGTACTTC
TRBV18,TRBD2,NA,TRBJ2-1,CASSPSSGGQFF,TGTGCCAGCTCACCTAGCTCGGGGGGGCAGTTCTTC
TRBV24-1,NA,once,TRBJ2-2,CATSDLRGVNTGELFF,TGTGCCACCAGTGATTTAAGAGGGGTAAACACCGGGGAGCTGTTTTTT
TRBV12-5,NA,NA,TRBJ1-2,CASGSPDLGVYGYTF,TGTGCTAGTGGTTCGCCGGACTTAGGAGTTTATGGCTACACCTTC
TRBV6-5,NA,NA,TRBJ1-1,CASSLGRNTEAFF,TGTGCCAGCAGTCTCGGACGGAACACTGAAGCTTTCTTT
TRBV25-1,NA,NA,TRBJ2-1,CASSGLTGPEQFF,TGTGCCAGCAGTGGGCTTACGGGCCCAGAGCAGTTCTTC
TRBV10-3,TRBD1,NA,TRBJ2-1,CAISESKGAGNEQFF,TGTGCCATCAGTGAGTCTAAGGGGGCAGGGAATGAGCAGTTCTTC
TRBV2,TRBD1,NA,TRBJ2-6,CASSLDRAGANVLTF,TGTGCCAGCAGTCTAGACAGGGCTGGGGCCAACGTCCTGACTTTC
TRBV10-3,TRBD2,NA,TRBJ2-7,CAISDGSGSYEQYF,TGTGCCATCAGTGACGGTAGCGGGAGTTATGAGCAGTACTTC
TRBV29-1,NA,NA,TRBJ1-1,CSVEAVAQGRGTEAFF,TGCAGCGTTGAAGCCGTGGCACAGGGTCGGGGCACTGAAGCTTTCTTT
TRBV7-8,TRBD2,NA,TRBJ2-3,CASSLRTRKGLDTQYF,TGTGCCAGCAGCCTCCGGACTAGGAAAGGTTTAGATACGCAGTATTTT
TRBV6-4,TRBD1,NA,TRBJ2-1,CASSEGQTSYNEQFF,TGTGCCAGCAGTGAGGGACAGACCTCCTACAATGAGCAGTTCTTC
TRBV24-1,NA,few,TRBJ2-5,CATSHSGKYQETQYF,TGTGCCACCAGTCACAGTGGAAAATACCAAGAGACCCAGTACTTC